One sample yielded the 23 T cell receptor beta chains listed below, sequenced in a study of T cell clonotyping in hematopoietic cell transplantation. Profiled with immunoSEQ multiplex PCR; TCRdb holds only in-frame clones, not every one. The data hold roughly 2,300 clones, with 85% to 90% observed a single time. Sequenced: peripheral blood mononuclear cells. Receptors were obtained from a man aged 35 to 55 in good health. Some clones in this sample may be carry-over from other donors' samples.

V is TRBV11-3 and J is TRBJ1-1; 7 bases are a match to TRBD1. The germline V gene encodes CDR1 SGHNT and CDR2 YENEEA. The J segment lost 4 bases and the V segment lost 5 bases, leaving 7 bases of the junction unmatched. This CDR3 comprises 14 residues. Here the CDR3 DNA reads TGTGCCAGCAGCGCGGGACAGTGTGGCACTGAAGCTTTCTTT. Its protein is CASSAGQCGTEAFF.

The chain carries TRBV2 and TRBJ2-6, with 9 bases aligning to TRBD2. Germline lookup yields CDR1 SNHLY and CDR2 FYNNEI. This CDR3 spans 18 amino acids. Trimming cost V 4 bases and J 1 base; bases outside gene matches: 8. The CDR3 is CASSGKAGGVSGANVLTF. The CDR3 coding sequence is TGTGCCAGCAGTGGAAAGGCGGGGGGGGTGTCTGGGGCCAACGTCCTGACTTTC. The full variable domain, completed using reference TRBV2 and TRBJ2-6, is EPEVTQTPSHQVTQMGQEVILRCVPISNHLYFYWYRQILGQKVEFLVSFYNNEISEKSEIFDDQFSVERPDGSNFTLKIRSTKLEDSAMYFCASSGKAGGVSGANVLTFGAGSRLTVL.

CDR3 loop: CASSVAKGGNEQFF. DNA for the CDR3: TGTGCCAGCAGCGTGGCTAAGGGGGGCAATGAGCAGTTCTTC. V gene TRBV9 combines with J gene TRBJ2-1, with D perhaps assigned TRBD1 or TRBD2 (6 bases each). The germline V and J ends were trimmed by 2 bases and 6 bases, with 12 bases remaining between them. The CDR3 is 14 amino acids. The V gene's germline CDR1 is SGDLS and CDR2 YYNGEE.

This chain connects TRBV6-6 to TRBJ1-1; D not resolved. The CDR3 is made up of 13 amino acids. Trimming removed 7 bases from V and 0 bases from J, with 9 bases in between. Germline V gives CDR1 MNHNY, CDR2 SVGAGI (reference sequence). The CDR3: CASTSTVNTEAFF. The CDR3 nucleotides are TGTGCCAGCACTTCGACGGTGAACACTGAAGCTTTCTTT.

V usage is TRBV9 and J usage is TRBJ1-6; D gene unclear. Germline V gives CDR1 SGDLS, CDR2 YYNGEE. CDR3 length: 15 residues. Trimming removed 2 bases at V and 5 bases at J, with 11 bases between. DNA of the CDR3: TGTGCCAGCAGCGTGGCGGGCCGTGATAATTCACCCCTCCACTTT. Translated, it gives CASSVAGRDNSPLHF. Variable domain in full (rest from reference TRBV9 and TRBJ1-6): DSGVTQTPKHLITATGQRVTLRCSPRSGDLSVYWYQQSLDQGLQFLIQYYNGEERAKGNILERFSAQQFPDLHSELNLSSLELGDSALYFCASSVAGRDNSPLHFGNGTRLTVT.

The chain is built from TRBV11-2 and TRBJ2-7; 7 bases line up with TRBD1. CDR1 and CDR2 (germline): SGHAT, FQNNGV. This CDR3 region has 14 residues. Unmatched junction bases numbered 7, after V lost 6 bases and J lost 2 bases. CDR3 sequence (DNA): TGTGCCAGCAGTCACACCGGGACAGCCTACGAGCAGTACTTC. This sequence encodes CASSHTGTAYEQYF.

Notes on this clone: An end of the junction does not agree with germline; a read error may underlie this. The chain is built from TRBV27 and TRBJ2-7, with D unclear. The germline gives CDR1 MNHEY, CDR2 SMNVEV (reference sequence). CDR3 size: 12 residues. CDR3 sequence reads: CAGSSVGYEQYF. The CDR3 bases are TGTGCCGGCAGTTCGGTAGGGTACGAGCAGTACTTC.

The rearrangement uses TRBV7-2 and TRBJ2-7; D not resolved. The CDR3 is made up of 14 amino acids. Germline V CDR1 and CDR2: SGHTA, FQGNSA. V was cut by 5 bases and J by 6 bases, with 17 bases left in between. The CDR3 DNA follows: TGTGCCAGCAGCCCAACCCGAGTATCAGGCGAGCAGTACTTC. This codes for CASSPTRVSGEQYF. The whole variable domain, filled in from reference TRBV7-2 and TRBJ2-7, reads GAGVSQSPSNKVTEKGKDVELRCDPISGHTALYWYRQSLGQGLEFLIYFQGNSAPDKSGLPSDRFSAERTGGSVSTLTIQRTQQEDSAVYLCASSPTRVSGEQYFGPGTRLTVT.

This sequence joins TRBV2 and TRBJ2-7, with D uncertain. V was trimmed by 0 bases and J by 1 base, leaving 4 bases between them. CDR1 is SNHLY and CDR2 is FYNNEI in the germline V gene. The CDR3 contains 13 residues. CDR3 loop: CASSEARSYEQYF. As DNA, the CDR3 is TGTGCCAGCAGTGAAGCACGATCCTACGAGCAGTACTTC.

V usage is TRBV14 and J usage is TRBJ1-1; D gene ambiguous. Germline CDR1 and CDR2: SGHDN and FVKESK. The CDR3 runs 14 residues. V lost 2 bases and J 4 bases, leaving 11 bases between the germline ends. This CDR3 is CASSQLGGRTEAFF. The DNA for the CDR3 is TGTGCCAGCAGCCAATTGGGAGGACGCACTGAAGCTTTCTTT.

This clone was recorded only once. The genes are TRBV25-1 and TRBJ2-3; D perhaps matches TRBD2 (7 bases). CDR1 and CDR2 (germline): MGHDK, SYGVNS. Between the trimmed V and J ends, which lost 3 bases and 6 bases, there was a span of 16 bases. The CDR3 has 15 amino acids. CDR3 loop: CASSDTGGPGDTQYF. In DNA form, the CDR3 reads TGTGCCAGCAGTGACACGGGGGGCCCGGGGGATACGCAGTATTTT.

The rearrangement uses TRBV6-1 and TRBJ2-7; D gene ambiguous. V was trimmed by 4 bases and J by 2 bases, leaving 18 bases between them. The CDR3 covers 16 residues. CDR1 MNHNS and CDR2 SASEGT come from the germline V gene. Here the CDR3 DNA reads TGTGCCAGCAGTGCCCGACTGACCCACGTTCCCTACGAGCAGTACTTC. The encoded protein is CASSARLTHVPYEQYF.

The chain links TRBV25-1 to TRBJ2-5, with D possibly matching TRBD2 (6 bases). The CDR3 runs 14 residues. CDR1 MGHDK and CDR2 SYGVNS come from the germline V gene. Trimming took off 3 bases at V and 3 bases at J, with 11 bases between the two ends. This CDR3 is CASSEPGVKETQYF. The CDR3 DNA reads as TGTGCCAGCAGTGAGCCGGGGGTTAAAGAGACCCAGTACTTC.

This rearrangement joins TRBV11-2 to TRBJ1-4; D remains unclear. Germline CDR1 and CDR2: SGHAT and FQNNGV. This CDR3 region has 14 residues. The ends were cut back, 1 base at V and 14 bases at J, with 17 bases in the middle. The CDR3 nucleotides read TGTGCCAGCAGCTTAGCTTCTAGTGGTGCTGAGCTGTTTTTT. It is translated as CASSLASSGAELFF.

The chain combines TRBV7-9 with TRBJ1-2; D is undetermined. Trimming stripped 1 base from V and 8 bases from J, with 14 bases between. Looked up from germline, CDR1 is SEHNR and CDR2 is FQNEAQ (reference sequence). CDR3 size: 14 residues. The CDR3: CASSLETKQRGYTF. The CDR3 DNA sequence: TGTGCCAGCAGCTTAGAGACGAAACAACGCGGCTACACCTTC.

This clone was recorded only once. The rearrangement links TRBV2 to TRBJ2-3; D remains ambiguous. Germline-derived CDR1 and CDR2 are SNHLY and FYNNEI. V lost 5 bases, J lost 5 bases, and 8 bases lay in between. The CDR3 contains 12 residues. The DNA of the CDR3 is TGTGCCAGCAGTCGGCCACGAGATACGCAGTATTTT. It specifies CASSRPRDTQYF.

The V and J genes are TRBV9 and TRBJ2-5, with a tentative D call TRBD2 (5 bases). This CDR3 spans 14 amino acids. Germline CDR1 and CDR2: SGDLS and YYNGEE. Trimming removed 3 bases at V and 7 bases at J, with 16 bases between. The CDR3 sequence: CASSGTSSAGTQYF. DNA for the CDR3: TGTGCCAGCAGCGGGACTTCCAGTGCCGGGACCCAGTACTTC.

V usage is TRBV25-1 and J usage is TRBJ2-5; D possibly corresponds to TRBD1 (6 bases). Per germline, CDR1 MGHDK and CDR2 SYGVNS. The V and J ends lost 3 bases and 3 bases respectively, with 11 bases between them. CDR3 length: 14 amino acids. The CDR3 DNA follows: TGTGCCAGCAGTGACCCAGGGGTGAAAGAGACCCAGTACTTC. Its translation is CASSDPGVKETQYF.

V gene TRBV7-9 combines with J gene TRBJ1-3; no clear D gene. Trimming cost V 5 bases and J 3 bases, with 11 bases left between them. Germline V gives CDR1 SEHNR, CDR2 FQNEAQ (reference sequence). The CDR3 extends over 14 amino acids. In DNA, the CDR3 is TGTGCCAGCAGCCCGACCGGGTATGGAAACACCATATATTTT. It codes for CASSPTGYGNTIYF.

CDR3 amino acids: CAWRAGQLGYEQYF. CDR3 nucleotides: TGTGCCTGGAGGGCGGGACAGCTGGGGTACGAGCAGTACTTC. The chain recombines TRBV30 with TRBJ2-7; perhaps TRBD1 as D (7 bases). The CDR3 is made up of 14 amino acids. Germline lookup yields CDR1 GTSNPN and CDR2 SVGIG (reference sequence). V shed 3 bases and J shed 4 bases, with 16 bases lying between them.

The chain links TRBV19 to TRBJ1-3; D may be TRBD1 (6 bases). V was trimmed by 6 bases and J by 4 bases, leaving 22 bases between them. The germline V gene encodes CDR1 LNHDA and CDR2 SQIVND (reference sequence). This CDR3 has 17 amino acids. The CDR3 nucleotides read TGTGCCAGTAGCCAACAGGGCACCTCAGGTCCCGGAAACACCATATATTTT. Encoded protein: CASSQQGTSGPGNTIYF.

This sequence joins TRBV30 and TRBJ2-6; D unclear. Germline CDR1 reads GTSNPN; CDR2 reads SVGIG (reference sequence). The CDR3 consists of 13 residues. V gave up 3 bases and J gave up 2 bases, with 5 bases separating them. The CDR3 region is CAWRTAGANVLTF. The CDR3 DNA reads TGTGCCTGGAGAACGGCTGGGGCCAACGTCCTGACTTTC.

The V call is TRBV12-5, the J call TRBJ1-5; 7 positions agree with TRBD1. From germline, CDR1 is LGHNT and CDR2 FRNRAP. The V and J ends lost 6 bases and 5 bases, in that order; junction bases with no gene match: 7. The CDR3 is made up of 14 amino acids. CDR3 sequence reads: CASGMDRSYQPQHF. CDR3 coding DNA: TGTGCTAGTGGGATGGACAGGTCCTATCAGCCCCAGCATTTT.